The 27 T cell receptor beta chains listed next were all sequenced from one sample in a study of blood T cell repertoires in COVID-19. Profiling relied on immunoSEQ multiplex PCR, and the TCRdb table lists in-frame clones only, not all of them. The sample records 65,000 to 80,000 clones, around 80% being singletons. Material for sequencing was peripheral blood. The receptor source for this set is a human donor in a cohort sampled during active COVID-19.

The chain employs TRBV7-2 and TRBJ2-7, with D possibly matching TRBD2 (5 bases). Trimming stripped 5 bases from V and 5 bases from J, with 10 bases between. The CDR3 extends over 12 amino acids. Germline V gene lookup returns CDR1 SGHTA and CDR2 FQGNSA. For the CDR3, the DNA is TGTGCCAGCAGCCCACTCGGGAACGAGCAGTACTTC. Its protein is CASSPLGNEQYF.

The chain is built from TRBV7-9 and TRBJ2-1; the match to TRBD2 covers 8 bases. The ends lost 5 bases at V and 0 bases at J; junction bases unmatched: 3. The CDR3 extends over 15 amino acids. Germline CDR1 and CDR2: SEHNR and FQNEAQ (reference sequence). Here the CDR3 reads CASSPSGSSYNEQFF. In DNA, the CDR3 is TGTGCCAGCAGCCCCAGCGGGAGCTCCTACAATGAGCAGTTCTTC. Combining the CDR3 with reference TRBV7-9 and TRBJ2-1 gives the whole variable domain DTGVSQNPRHKITKRGQNVTFRCDPISEHNRLYWYRQTLGQGPEFLTYFQNEAQLEKSRLLSDRFSAERPKGSFSTLEIQRTEQGDSAMYLCASSPSGSSYNEQFFGPGTRLTVL.

This sequence joins TRBV5-5 and TRBJ2-6; 9 nucleotides line up with TRBD1. The CDR3 totals 17 residues. Germline values: CDR1 SGHKS, CDR2 YYEKEE (reference sequence). Trimming at V came to 2 bases and at J to 4 bases, leaving 7 bases not matched to a gene. CDR3 in DNA: TGTGCCAGCAGCTTACAGGGGGCTTTAATCGGGGCCAACGTCCTGACTTTC. Its translation: CASSLQGALIGANVLTF.

The V and J genes are TRBV2 and TRBJ2-5, with TRBD1 as a possible D gene (6 bases). CDR3 length: 17 residues. Trimming left V 0 bases short and J 4 bases short, with 18 bases between. Looked up from germline, CDR1 is SNHLY and CDR2 is FYNNEI. The CDR3 is CASSEALISRGPETQYF. The CDR3 DNA sequence: TGTGCCAGCAGTGAAGCGCTTATCTCCAGGGGCCCAGAGACCCAGTACTTC.

J is TRBJ1-1 and V is TRBV18; TRBD1 agrees at 7 bases. Germline V gene data show CDR1 as KGHSH and CDR2 as LQKENI. The CDR3 contains 14 residues. V was clipped by 3 bases and J by 3 bases; unmatched bases: 4. In DNA form, the CDR3 reads TGTGCCAGCTCACCTACAGGGGTGTACACTGAAGCTTTCTTT. The encoded protein is CASSPTGVYTEAFF. Full variable domain (rest looked up from reference TRBV18 and TRBJ1-1): NAGVMQNPRHLVRRRGQEARLRCSPMKGHSHVYWYRQLPEEGLKFMVYLQKENIIDESGMPKERFSAEFPKEGPSILRIQQVVRGDSAAYFCASSPTGVYTEAFFGQGTRLTVV.

The chain combines TRBV5-1 with TRBJ2-3, with D maybe TRBD1 (6 bases). Germline V gives CDR1 SGHRS, CDR2 YFSETQ. V was pared by 6 bases and J by 2 bases, with 10 bases between. The CDR3 covers 13 residues. CDR3 loop: CASKPGATDTQYF. CDR3 DNA: TGCGCCAGCAAACCAGGGGCCACAGATACGCAGTATTTT.

The chain carries TRBV30 and TRBJ2-2; 9 positions match TRBD1. V was clipped by 1 base and J by 6 bases; unmatched bases: 12. The CDR3 extends over 17 amino acids. Per the germline V gene, CDR1 is GTSNPN and CDR2 is SVGIG (reference sequence). This CDR3 reads CAWSGTGQGRGAGELFF. CDR3 bases: TGTGCCTGGAGTGGGACCGGACAGGGGAGAGGCGCCGGGGAGCTGTTTTTT. Full variable domain (missing parts from reference TRBV30 and TRBJ2-2): SQTIHQWPATLVQPVGSPLSLECTVEGTSNPNLYWYRQAAGRGLQLLFYSVGIGQISSEVPQNLSASRPQDRQFILSSKKLLLSDSGFYLCAWSGTGQGRGAGELFFGEGSRLTVL.

CDR3 amino acids: CATSDRGGYEQYF. The CDR3, as DNA: TGTGCCACCAGCGACCGAGGGGGCTACGAGCAGTACTTC. The V and J genes are TRBV15 and TRBJ2-7, with D perhaps TRBD1 (6 bases). Germline CDR1 reads LNHNV; CDR2 reads YYDKDF (reference sequence). This CDR3 contains 13 residues. V lost 5 bases to trimming and J lost 3 bases, with 11 bases between them.

The chain has TRBV5-1 and TRBJ1-3; TRBD1 matches 8 bases. Germline loops: CDR1 SGHRS, CDR2 YFSETQ. The CDR3 contains 16 residues. The V gene end was trimmed by 3 bases and the J gene end by 0 bases; junction bases not matched to a gene: 5. The CDR3 DNA reads as TGCGCCAGCAGCTGGGGACAGGCGAGCTCTGGAAACACCATATATTTT. It codes for CASSWGQASSGNTIYF.

The V call is TRBV28, the J call TRBJ1-2; TRBD1 is a possible D gene (6 bases). The CDR3 is made up of 13 amino acids. From germline, CDR1 is MDHEN and CDR2 SYDVKM. V lost 7 bases, J lost 1 base, and 10 bases lay in between. The CDR3 is CASISDSNYGYTF. For the CDR3, the DNA is TGTGCCAGCATTTCGGACAGTAACTATGGCTACACCTTC.

The rearrangement links TRBV19 to TRBJ1-6; 8 nucleotides match TRBD1. The germline gives CDR1 LNHDA, CDR2 SQIVND (reference sequence). The CDR3 runs to 14 residues. J gave up 10 bases and V 4 bases, and 6 bases lay outside the gene matches. CDR3 sequence (DNA): TGTGCCAGTAGTACCCGGACAGGGCCCTCACCCCTCCACTTT. Amino acids: CASSTRTGPSPLHF.

The chain has TRBV6-1 and TRBJ1-5, with D tentatively TRBD1 (5 bases). V was clipped by 7 bases and J by 7 bases, with 17 bases between them. The CDR3 is made up of 14 amino acids. The germline CDR1 and CDR2 sequences are MNHNS and SASEGT. CDR3 in amino acids: CASTLQDRWQPQHF. The DNA for the CDR3 is TGTGCCAGCACCCTACAGGATCGGTGGCAGCCCCAGCATTTT.

The chain links TRBV7-9 to TRBJ2-7; 12 bases are shared with TRBD2. Germline assignment: CDR1 SEHNR and CDR2 FQNEAQ (reference sequence). The junction had 10 bases not matched to a gene; V was cut back by 5 bases and J by 5 bases. The CDR3 sequence is 16 residues long. The CDR3 bases are TGTGCCAGCAGCCAAACTAGCGGGGGGCCCGGGAACGAGCAGTACTTC. Translation: CASSQTSGGPGNEQYF.

CDR3 DNA sequence: TGCAGCGTTGAGGATCAGGGGCCGCAGTACTTC. Its translation is CSVEDQGPQYF. The genes are TRBV29-1 and TRBJ2-7, with D perhaps TRBD1 (6 bases). The CDR3 is 11 residues long. The germline V and J ends were trimmed by 3 bases and 9 bases, with 12 bases remaining between them. CDR1 is SQVTM and CDR2 is ANQGSEA in the germline V gene.

The gene calls are TRBV7-9 and TRBJ2-5, with TRBD1 matching 10 bases. Trimming cost V 5 bases and J 5 bases; bases outside gene matches: 8. CDR1 is SEHNR and CDR2 is FQNEAQ in the germline V gene (reference sequence). The CDR3 length is 15 residues. CDR3 DNA sequence: TGTGCCAGCAGCCCACGACAGGGGGCAGGGGAGACCCAGTACTTC. Translation gives CASSPRQGAGETQYF.

The V and J genes are TRBV4-1 and TRBJ2-5; 7 bases are a match to TRBD1. This CDR3 has 16 amino acids. Losses at the gene ends were 1 base for V and 5 bases for J; bases not matched to a gene: 10. The germline CDR1 and CDR2 sequences are MGHRA and YSYEKL. The chain's CDR3 is CASSQVWDSPLETQYF. The CDR3 nucleotides are TGCGCCAGCAGCCAAGTATGGGACAGTCCCTTGGAGACCCAGTACTTC.

By sample fraction, this clone is medium-sized (0.01 to 0.1%). The chain has TRBV2 and TRBJ1-1, with TRBD1 matching over 9 bases. The junction had 2 bases not matched to a gene; V was cut back by 6 bases and J by 0 bases. CDR1 SNHLY and CDR2 FYNNEI come from the germline V gene. The CDR3 spans 14 residues. CDR3 protein: CASRDRGMNTEAFF. The CDR3 DNA reads as TGTGCCAGCAGGGACAGGGGTATGAACACTGAAGCTTTCTTT.

The gene calls are TRBV5-1 and TRBJ1-5, with D unclear. The CDR3 spans 14 residues. Trimming removed 2 bases at V and 5 bases at J, with 11 bases between. Germline V lookup: CDR1 SGHRS, CDR2 YFSETQ. In nucleotides, the CDR3 is TGCGCCAGCAGCTTAGGGCCGGGAGATCAGCCCCAGCATTTT. Translated: CASSLGPGDQPQHF.

The V call is TRBV28, the J call TRBJ2-7, with a tentative D call TRBD1 (5 bases). This CDR3 region has 16 residues. Germline CDR1 reads MDHEN; CDR2 reads SYDVKM. The V and J ends lost 4 bases and 0 bases respectively, with 16 bases between them. CDR3 DNA: TGTGCCAGCAGTTCCCAGACAGAGCCACGCTCCTACGAGCAGTACTTC. Residues: CASSSQTEPRSYEQYF.

The chain is built from TRBV27 and TRBJ2-7; 9 positions agree with TRBD2. After removal of 5 bases from V and 5 bases from J, the junction contained 13 bases not matched to a gene. The CDR3 runs to 16 residues. CDR1 MNHEY and CDR2 SMNVEV come from the germline V gene (reference sequence). As DNA, the CDR3 is TGTGCCAGCAGTCCACCCCGACAGGGACTAGCCGACGAGCAGTACTTC. This codes for CASSPPRQGLADEQYF.

This clone came up once. The CDR3 nucleotides are TGCGCCAGCAGCTTGGGACAGGGGTACCCCTACAATGAGCAGTTCTTC. This translates into CASSLGQGYPYNEQFF. The chain has TRBV5-1 and TRBJ2-1; TRBD1 aligns across 8 bases. The junction had 4 bases not matched to a gene; V was cut back by 0 bases and J by 2 bases. Germline CDR1 reads SGHRS; CDR2 reads YFSETQ. The CDR3 runs to 16 residues.

This clone was detected only a few times. This chain connects TRBV5-1 to TRBJ2-7; 7 nucleotides line up with TRBD2. The CDR3 has 13 residues. CDR1 SGHRS and CDR2 YFSETQ come from the germline V gene. Losses at the gene ends were 4 bases for V and 6 bases for J; bases not matched to a gene: 7. In nucleotides, the CDR3 is TGCGCCAGCAGCGGCCGGGGGGATGGCGAGCAGTACTTC. As protein: CASSGRGDGEQYF. Full variable domain (rest looked up from reference TRBV5-1 and TRBJ2-7): KAGVTQTPRYLIKTRGQQVTLSCSPISGHRSVSWYQQTPGQGLQFLFEYFSETQRNKGNFPGRFSGRQFSNSRSEMNVSTLELGDSALYLCASSGRGDGEQYFGPGTRLTVT.

V usage is TRBV5-5 and J usage is TRBJ2-3; 8 nucleotides match TRBD2. The CDR3 loop spans 17 amino acids. The germline gives CDR1 SGHKS, CDR2 YYEKEE (reference sequence). V lost 1 base, J lost 0 bases, and 7 bases stayed unmatched. In DNA form, the CDR3 reads TGTGCCAGCAGCTTGCGGACTAGCCTCACTAGCACAGATACGCAGTATTTT. Its protein product is CASSLRTSLTSTDTQYF.

The CDR3 sequence is CSVGLDRNSPLHF. CDR3 nucleotides: TGCAGCGTGGGCTTAGACAGAAATTCACCCCTCCACTTT. The chain uses TRBV29-1 and TRBJ1-6; tentative D call: TRBD1 (5 bases). Trimming pared 6 bases from V and 7 bases from J, leaving 13 bases between. Per germline, CDR1 SQVTM and CDR2 ANQGSEA. This CDR3 has 13 residues.

V gene TRBV5-1 combines with J gene TRBJ1-1; 7 bases are a match to TRBD1. V lost 4 bases, J lost 11 bases, and 14 bases stayed unmatched. Germline V CDR1 and CDR2: SGHRS, YFSETQ. The CDR3 extends over 14 amino acids. CDR3 DNA sequence: TGCGCCAGCAGCGTAACGGGACAGAGAGGATTGGCTTTCTTT. Protein sequence: CASSVTGQRGLAFF.

The chain employs TRBV6-2 or TRBV6-3 and TRBJ1-1; possibly TRBD1 for D (5 bases). Trimming pared 7 bases from V and 1 base from J, leaving 13 bases between. The length of the CDR3 is 14 residues. Germline V gives CDR1 MNHEY, CDR2 SVGEGT. For the CDR3, the DNA is TGTGCCAGCACCCCCGTAGGGGCGAACACTGAAGCTTTCTTT. It translates to CASTPVGANTEAFF.

The V call is TRBV28, the J call TRBJ1-4; a weak D match, TRBD1 (6 bases). The V gene lost 7 bases and the J gene lost 2 bases, with 14 bases spanning the gap. CDR3 size: 15 residues. Germline V gene sequence: CDR1 MDHEN, CDR2 SYDVKM. The CDR3 protein is CASTEGGGTNEKLFF. CDR3 DNA sequence: TGTGCCAGCACCGAGGGGGGGGGCACTAATGAAAAACTGTTTTTT.